The 22 T cell receptor beta chains given below trace back to one sample, sequenced in a study of shared clonotypes between healthy human individuals. Measured with immunoSEQ multiplex PCR; TCRdb has only the in-frame clones, and not every one. The sample comprises millions of clones, around 96% of which are singletons, and roughly 1% rests with the top ten. The naive CD8 subset, CD45RO-negative cells positively selected for CCR7, excluded terminally differentiated effector memory CD45RA+ cells. The sample taken for sequencing was naive CD8+ T cells sorted from blood. These receptors were collected from a man aged 18-30 years in good health.

This clone was seen a single time. The chain has TRBV7-2 and TRBJ2-1; D is uncertain. V lost 4 bases to trimming and J lost 0 bases, with 10 bases between them. From germline, CDR1 is SGHTA and CDR2 FQGNSA. CDR3 length: 15 amino acids. CDR3 DNA: TGTGCCAGCAGCTACAGTGGATTCTCCTACAATGAGCAGTTCTTC. Its protein product is CASSYSGFSYNEQFF.

This clone was seen just once. J is TRBJ2-7 and V is TRBV5-6, with D hard to call. Trimming removed 0 bases from V and 4 bases from J, with 11 bases in between. CDR3 size: 14 residues. Germline-derived CDR1 and CDR2 are SGHDT and YYEEEE. The CDR3 loop is CASSLVSADYEQYF. The CDR3 DNA follows: TGTGCCAGCAGCTTGGTTTCGGCTGATTACGAGCAGTACTTC.

The gene calls are TRBV7-9 and TRBJ2-7; D could derive from TRBD1 or TRBD2 (7 bases each). From germline, CDR1 is SEHNR and CDR2 FQNEAQ (reference sequence). The CDR3 runs 17 residues. V lost 7 bases and J 2 bases, leaving 24 bases between the germline ends. CDR3 loop: CASTQRGGQLGAYEQYF. As DNA, the CDR3 is TGTGCCAGCACCCAGAGGGGGGGACAGTTAGGAGCCTACGAGCAGTACTTC.

This clone was seen only once. The chain has TRBV11-2 and TRBJ2-7; either TRBD1 or TRBD2 may supply D (5 bases each). In germline, CDR1 is SGHAT, CDR2 FQNNGV. This CDR3 is 13 amino acids long. The ends were cut back, 6 bases at V and 2 bases at J, with 11 bases in the middle. Here the CDR3 DNA reads TGTGCCAGCAGTGGGACGGACCCCTACGAGCAGTACTTC. This translates into CASSGTDPYEQYF.

The CDR3 reads CASTTQGMETQYF. For the CDR3, the DNA is TGTGCCTCGACCACACAGGGGATGGAGACCCAGTACTTC. The chain is built from TRBV25-1 and TRBJ2-5, with 7 positions matching TRBD1. Germline V lookup: CDR1 MGHDK, CDR2 SYGVNS. V was clipped by 11 bases and J by 5 bases; unmatched bases: 11. This CDR3 has 13 residues.

The gene calls are TRBV6-5 and TRBJ1-2; the match to TRBD1 covers 8 bases. Germline CDR1 and CDR2: MNHEY and SVGAGI. The CDR3 covers 15 residues. J gave up 2 bases and V 4 bases, and 6 bases lay outside the gene matches. The CDR3 nucleotides are TGTGCCAGCAGTTCTGGACAGGGAATAAACTATGGCTACACCTTC. Encoded protein: CASSSGQGINYGYTF.

The chain has TRBV13 and TRBJ2-2; 7 bases are a match to TRBD1. V dropped 5 bases and J dropped 0; count of bases not matched to a gene: 6. Germline CDR1 is PRHDT and CDR2 is FYEKMQ (reference sequence). The CDR3 is 16 residues long. CDR3 sequence reads: CASSLRDSTNTGELFF. Here the CDR3 DNA reads TGTGCCAGCAGCCTACGGGACAGTACGAACACCGGGGAGCTGTTTTTT.

With respect to this clone: The identical CDR3 is also encoded by other nucleotide sequences in the sample. The chain employs TRBV11-2 and TRBJ2-1; 10 bases are shared with TRBD2. The CDR3 is 14 amino acids. From germline, CDR1 is SGHAT and CDR2 FQNNGV. Unmatched junction bases numbered 3, after V lost 3 bases and J lost 7 bases. The CDR3 loop reads CASSLLAGDNEQFF. The CDR3 DNA is TGTGCCAGCAGCTTGCTAGCGGGAGATAATGAGCAGTTCTTC. The full variable domain, its missing parts supplied by reference TRBV11-2 and TRBJ2-1, is EAGVAQSPRYKIIEKRQSVAFWCNPISGHATLYWYQQILGQGPKLLIQFQNNGVVDDSQLPKDRFSAERLKGVDSTLKIQPAKLEDSAVYLCASSLLAGDNEQFFGPGTRLTVL.

V is TRBV7-9 and J is TRBJ2-1, with 8 bases that match TRBD2. V lost 5 bases and J lost 5; bases outside the gene matches: 17. From germline, CDR1 is SEHNR and CDR2 FQNEAQ (reference sequence). This CDR3 contains 18 residues. The CDR3 protein is CASSPREVAGPFDNEQFF. The CDR3, as DNA: TGTGCCAGCAGCCCCCGGGAAGTAGCGGGACCCTTTGACAATGAGCAGTTCTTC.

The chain carries TRBV4-1 and TRBJ1-1, with a weak D call TRBD1 (5 bases). The germline gives CDR1 MGHRA, CDR2 YSYEKL. The CDR3 covers 15 residues. V was pared by 1 base and J by 4 bases, with 13 bases between. CDR3 in amino acids: CASSQGVGEGTEAFF. The CDR3 DNA reads as TGCGCCAGCAGCCAAGGGGTAGGGGAGGGCACTGAAGCTTTCTTT.

This chain connects TRBV11-2 to TRBJ2-2; the match to TRBD1 covers 8 bases. V shed 5 bases, J shed 3 bases, and the junction held 5 bases outside the gene matches. CDR1 and CDR2 from the germline V gene are SGHAT and FQNNGV. The CDR3 is 15 residues long. CDR3 region: CASSPRTGHTGELFF. CDR3 DNA: TGTGCCAGCAGCCCGCGGACAGGGCACACCGGGGAGCTGTTTTTT.

This clone was seen once. V is TRBV2 and J is TRBJ2-7, with D possibly TRBD1 on 6 matching bases. The germline V gene encodes CDR1 SNHLY and CDR2 FYNNEI. This CDR3 is built from 13 residues. Trimming took off 6 bases at V and 4 bases at J, with 13 bases between the two ends. The CDR3 sequence is CASSGQYVYEQYF. For the CDR3, the DNA is TGTGCCAGCAGCGGACAGTATGTGTACGAGCAGTACTTC.

This chain joins TRBV10-1 and TRBJ2-7; D possibly corresponds to TRBD1 (6 bases). This CDR3 has 15 residues. Germline assignment: CDR1 WNHNN and CDR2 SYGVQD (reference sequence). V was shortened by 2 bases and J by 3 bases, with 14 bases between the two germline ends. The DNA of the CDR3 is TGCGCCAGCAGTGAGGTACAAGACAGGTACTACGAGCAGTACTTC. Translating it yields CASSEVQDRYYEQYF.

The chain employs TRBV29-1 and TRBJ1-4, with D hard to call. The germline gives CDR1 SQVTM, CDR2 ANQGSEA. CDR3 size: 13 residues. Trimming removed 6 bases from V and 4 bases from J, with 12 bases in between. The CDR3 bases are TGCAGCGTCGGAGACGCAAGTAATGAAAAACTGTTTTTT. Encoded protein: CSVGDASNEKLFF.

The gene calls are TRBV29-1 and TRBJ2-4; unclear D gene. The CDR3 consists of 13 residues. V gave up 1 base and J gave up 3 bases, with 7 bases separating them. From germline, CDR1 is SQVTM and CDR2 ANQGSEA. CDR3 loop: CSVEVIGKNIQYF. In nucleotides, the CDR3 is TGCAGCGTTGAAGTGATAGGCAAAAACATTCAGTACTTC.

The gene calls are TRBV28 and TRBJ2-1; TRBD2 matches at 11 bases. V dropped 4 bases and J dropped 5; count of bases not matched to a gene: 10. Germline-derived CDR1 and CDR2 are MDHEN and SYDVKM. CDR3 size: 17 residues. The chain's CDR3 is CASSSSSGGTEDNEQFF. Written as DNA, the CDR3 is TGTGCCAGCAGTTCTTCTAGCGGGGGGACAGAGGACAATGAGCAGTTCTTC.

The chain uses TRBV7-8 and TRBJ1-1; maybe TRBD1 (6 bases). The V end was cut by 6 bases, the J end by 6 bases, with 20 bases between. CDR1 SGHVS and CDR2 FQNEAQ come from the germline V gene. This CDR3 comprises 15 residues. The CDR3 DNA reads TGTGCCAGCAGGGGGCAGGGGTCCTCTGGTCCTGAAGCTTTCTTT. It codes for CASRGQGSSGPEAFF.

The V call is TRBV7-8, the J call TRBJ1-5; D not resolved. Trimming pared 5 bases from V and 5 bases from J, leaving 13 bases between. From germline, CDR1 is SGHVS and CDR2 FQNEAQ. CDR3 size: 14 residues. The CDR3 here is CASSGPGFDQPQHF. CDR3 bases: TGTGCCAGCAGCGGACCTGGTTTTGATCAGCCCCAGCATTTT.

The J gene is TRBJ2-3, the V gene TRBV19; D may be TRBD2 (7 bases). CDR1 LNHDA and CDR2 SQIVND come from the germline V gene (reference sequence). Trimming shortened V by 7 bases and J by 4 bases, and 15 bases separated the two germline ends. This CDR3 is built from 14 residues. CDR3 sequence (DNA): TGTGCCAGTATCCGGCGGGGGCCACCAGATACGCAGTATTTT. This sequence encodes CASIRRGPPDTQYF.

The chain recombines TRBV29-1 with TRBJ2-2; D not resolved. This CDR3 has 14 amino acids. Germline CDR1 and CDR2: SQVTM and ANQGSEA. The germline V and J ends were trimmed by 6 bases and 4 bases, with 15 bases remaining between them. The CDR3 sequence is CSVDLNLGTGELFF. CDR3 in DNA: TGCAGCGTCGACCTCAATCTCGGCACCGGGGAGCTGTTTTTT.

V usage is TRBV7-2 and J usage is TRBJ1-5; possible D gene TRBD1, 6 bases. V dropped 2 bases and J dropped 7 bases, with 12 bases sitting between them. Germline values: CDR1 SGHTA, CDR2 FQGNSA. CDR3 length: 14 residues. The CDR3 spells CASSLLQGEQPQHF. In DNA form, the CDR3 reads TGTGCCAGCAGCTTACTACAGGGTGAACAGCCCCAGCATTTT.

As to this clone: Distinct nucleotide sequences in the sample also encode this CDR3. The chain joins TRBV28 to TRBJ2-7; 9 bases align to TRBD1. With V trimmed by 6 bases and J by 0 bases, 3 bases remained unmatched. The CDR3 runs to 14 residues. Germline lookup yields CDR1 MDHEN and CDR2 SYDVKM. The CDR3 sequence: CASSGTGTSYEQYF. CDR3 DNA sequence: TGTGCCAGCAGCGGGACAGGGACCTCCTACGAGCAGTACTTC.